The rows below give T cell receptor beta chains drawn from one sample of a study of cytomegalovirus exposure and HLA in healthy donors. Measured with immunoSEQ multiplex PCR; TCRdb has only the in-frame clones, and not every one. The data show 250,000 to 350,000 clones, about nine tenths seen once. The sequencing sample was made of PBMCs. The receptors shown here come from a man in his forties in good health and CMV-seropositive. Each CDR3 is given with its conserved first and last residue. Fields, in order: J gene, D gene, clone size, V gene, CDR3 DNA, CDR3 protein. The D gene is left open where the match is weak. Part of the rows lack a size; the others show once, few, many or a class for expanded clones.

TRBJ2-5,TRBD2,-,TRBV4-2,TGTGCCAGCAGCCAAGGTCCTAGCGGGAGTGGGCAAGAGACCCAGTACTTC,CASSQGPSGSGQETQYF
TRBJ2-1,TRBD2,once,TRBV7-8,TGTGCCAGCAGCTTAGCGGAGACTAGCGGGTATAACAATGAGCAGTTCTTC,CASSLAETSGYNNEQFF
TRBJ2-1,-,once,TRBV18,TGTGCCAGCTCACCCGACTATTTCAATGAGCAGTTCTTC,CASSPDYFNEQFF
TRBJ2-2,TRBD1,-,TRBV5-1,TGCGCCAGCAGCGGGGGACAGGGAGGGACCGGGGAGCTGTTTTTT,CASSGGQGGTGELFF
TRBJ2-5,TRBD1,-,TRBV28,TGTGCCAGCAGTTTCCAGGGGGCCCGGGAGACCCAGTACTTC,CASSFQGARETQYF
TRBJ1-5,-,-,TRBV5-6,TGTGCCAGCAGCTTGGGACAGAAAGGTCCCGTTCCCCAGCATTTT,CASSLGQKGPVPQHF
TRBJ1-2,-,-,TRBV12-5,TGTGCTAGCGCCCCAGGGGAAGACTATGGCTACACCTTC,CASAPGEDYGYTF
TRBJ2-7,TRBD2,few,TRBV4-1,TGCGCCAGCAGCCAAGATAGGACTAGCGGGAGGACCTACGAGCAGTACTTC,CASSQDRTSGRTYEQYF
TRBJ1-2,-,-,TRBV25-1,TGTGCCAGCAGTGCCACCGGGAGGGGAGGTCTCGTTGGCTACACCTTC,CASSATGRGGLVGYTF
TRBJ2-4,-,-,TRBV28,TGTGCCAGCAGCACATTGTCAGGCGCCAAAAACATTCAGTACTTC,CASSTLSGAKNIQYF
TRBJ2-3,-,-,TRBV21-1,TGTGCCAGCAGCAAAGGGGCAGGCCCCTCGACAGATACGCAGTATTTT,CASSKGAGPSTDTQYF
TRBJ2-7,-,-,TRBV5-1,TGCGCCAGCAGCTTGGTTTCAGGGGGGCGCGAGCAGTACTTC,CASSLVSGGREQYF
TRBJ2-7,-,once,TRBV28,TGTGCCAGCAGCTCACAGGTCTCCTACGAGCAGTACTTC,CASSSQVSYEQYF
TRBJ1-1,-,-,TRBV27,TGTGCCAGCAGTTTAGTAGCTGGAGGTAGCACTGAAGCTTTCTTT,CASSLVAGGSTEAFF
TRBJ2-1,TRBD2,once,TRBV7-9,TGTGCCAGCAGTTCCGCGGGAGTGGGCTACAATGAGCAGTTCTTC,CASSSAGVGYNEQFF
TRBJ1-1,-,-,TRBV29-1,TGCAGCGTTGACGGTTTCGGGGGCACTGAAGCTTTCTTT,CSVDGFGGTEAFF
TRBJ2-3,TRBD2,-,TRBV27,TGTGCCAGCAGTTCGCCGACTAGCGGGAGTTTTACAGATACGCAGTATTTT,CASSSPTSGSFTDTQYF
TRBJ2-1,-,-,TRBV19,TGTGCCAGTAGTATCAACAGTCATTACAATGAGCAGTTCTTC,CASSINSHYNEQFF
TRBJ1-3,TRBD1,-,TRBV29-1,TGCAGCGTTGCCGGGACAGGGGCTGGAAACACCATATATTTT,CSVAGTGAGNTIYF
TRBJ2-4,TRBD1,-,TRBV5-1,TGCGCCAGCAGCCCTACAGGGGGCGAAGCCAAAAACATTCAGTACTTC,CASSPTGGEAKNIQYF
TRBJ2-5,TRBD2,-,TRBV5-1,TGCGCCAGCAGCTTGGTGGCTAGCGGGAGTGGCGAGACCCAGTACTTC,CASSLVASGSGETQYF
TRBJ2-7,-,-,TRBV29-1,TGCAGCGTTGGCAGGGAAAGGAGTACCTACGAGCAGTACTTC,CSVGRERSTYEQYF
TRBJ1-1,-,-,TRBV19,TGTGCCAGTAGCTCCTCCAAACAGTACTCGAACACTGAAGCTTTCTTT,CASSSSKQYSNTEAFF
TRBJ2-1,-,-,TRBV30,TGTGCCTGGAGTGAATCGAATGAGCAGTTCTTC,CAWSESNEQFF
TRBJ2-6,TRBD2,few,TRBV28,TGTGCCAGCAGTCCGTACGGGGGGAATGGGGCCAACGTCCTGACTTTC,CASSPYGGNGANVLTF
TRBJ2-1,TRBD2,-,TRBV30,TGTGCCTGGAGTATAGGACTAGCGGGAGTGCGCGGGGGTGAGCAGTTCTTC,CAWSIGLAGVRGGEQFF
TRBJ1-5,-,few,TRBV27,TGTGCCAGCAGTTTTGGGGGCCTGAGCAATCAGCCCCAGCATTTT,CASSFGGLSNQPQHF
TRBJ2-4,TRBD2,-,TRBV18,TGTGCCAGCTCACCACCCTGGGGAGGGACTAGCGGGAAAAACATTCAGTACTTC,CASSPPWGGTSGKNIQYF
TRBJ2-1,-,-,TRBV14,TGTGCCAGCAGCCCCTGGGCGGGGTCAGGCCCCTACAATGAGCAGTTCTTC,CASSPWAGSGPYNEQFF
TRBJ2-2,-,once,TRBV28,TGTGCCAGCAGTTTAGCGGGGCTCACCGGGGAGCTGTTTTTT,CASSLAGLTGELFF
TRBJ1-5,TRBD1,-,TRBV5-3,TGTGCCAGAAGACAGTCACTTGCCGGACAGGGCGCTCGCAATCAGCCCCAGCATTTT,CARRQSLAGQGARNQPQHF
TRBJ2-1,TRBD1,-,TRBV6-5,TGTGCCAGCAGTAAAGACGTACAACAGGGGCAACAGTTCTTC,CASSKDVQQGQQFF
TRBJ1-1,TRBD1,-,TRBV9,TGTGCCAGCAGCGTAGGGCTCCCAGACAGGGGTGATACTGAAGCTTTCTTT,CASSVGLPDRGDTEAFF
TRBJ2-1,TRBD1,-,TRBV28,TGTGCCAGCAGTGGACAGGGAGTGGATGAGCAGTTCTTC,CASSGQGVDEQFF
TRBJ2-1,TRBD2,-,TRBV5-1,TGCGCCAGCAGCTTCGGTCTAGCGGCTTCCTACAATGAGCAGTTCTTC,CASSFGLAASYNEQFF
TRBJ1-1,-,-,TRBV6-5,TGTGCCAGCAGCCTAGGGAGGGGCGGCACTGAAGCTTTCTTT,CASSLGRGGTEAFF
TRBJ2-7,-,-,TRBV18,TGTGCCAGCTCACCACCCTCCCTAGGCGAGCAGTACTTC,CASSPPSLGEQYF
TRBJ1-1,TRBD1,few,TRBV28,TGTGCCAGCGAGGGGACAGTAGCTGAAGCTTTCTTT,CASEGTVAEAFF
TRBJ2-2,TRBD1,-,TRBV6-1,TGTGCCAGCAGTGAAGCAACAGGGGGCACCGGGGAGCTGTTTTTT,CASSEATGGTGELFF
TRBJ1-3,-,-,TRBV5-1,TGCGCCAGCGGGAGTCAGCCTGGAAACACCATATATTTT,CASGSQPGNTIYF
TRBJ2-3,TRBD1,-,TRBV13,TGTGCCAGCAGCCCCGGGACAGCCAGCACAGATACGCAGTATTTT,CASSPGTASTDTQYF